Sequencing of this T cell receptor (beta chain) was carried out in a study of blood T cells in healthy people across ages. Only a few counts were recorded for this clonotype. Its antigen is not identified. It was with a sample-barcoded 5' primer and a J-beta primer mix that a second PCR of roughly 7 to 12 cycles was run. TCRdb called the 5' RACE reads again in MiXCR, with one record for every CDR3 protein. The sample has about 1.6 million distinct CDR3 sequences; 30% to 35% are singletons. The CDR3 has 14 amino acids. Germline CDR1 reads MDHEN; CDR2 reads SYDVKM. Trimming removed 6 bases from V and 0 bases from J, with 9 bases in between. Study-wide results and limits: Considered underestimates were the diversity estimates obtained from one million T cells. Donors of long life had a larger count of naive CD4+ cells and greater diversity than aged donors.

The sequenced sample was blood. The sequence was collected from a woman between 25 and 40 years old in good health. V and J are TRBV28 and TRBJ1-5; D remains ambiguous. The chain's CDR3 is CASRGGFSNQPQHF. CDR3 in DNA: TGTGCCAGCAGGGGTGGATTTAGCAATCAGCCCCAGCATTTT.